A single sample is the source of the 32 T cell receptor beta chains below, sequenced in a study of graft-versus-host responses after intestinal transplantation. Sequencing used immunoSEQ multiplex PCR; TCRdb keeps in-frame clones, though not all of them. The repertoire consists of 2,000 to 3,000 clones, with 25% to 35% occurring once and the leading ten covering 5.1%. This sample comprised alloreactive CD4+ T cells from a mixed lymphocyte reaction culture, obtained before transplantation. Subset defined: CFSE-low proliferating T cells sorted from roughly six-day pre-transplant mixed lymphocyte reaction (GvH or HvG direction). All receptors come from a human patient who was an organ donor for intestinal transplantation.

The chain recombines TRBV7-8 with TRBJ2-1; D possibly corresponds to TRBD2 (6 bases). The germline V gene encodes CDR1 SGHVS and CDR2 FQNEAQ. This CDR3 comprises 18 residues. The germline V and J ends were trimmed by 1 base and 5 bases, with 21 bases remaining between them. The CDR3 protein is CASSLDSVWTIFHNEQFF. CDR3 bases: TGTGCCAGCAGCTTAGACTCCGTCTGGACTATCTTCCACAATGAGCAGTTCTTC.

The chain combines TRBV5-1 with TRBJ2-3; 15 positions match TRBD2. V dropped 1 base and J dropped 4; count of bases not matched to a gene: 10. CDR1 is SGHRS, CDR2 YFSETQ, per germline. This CDR3 region has 19 residues. In DNA form, the CDR3 reads TGCGCCAGCAGCTTGTTGGGACTAGCGGGAGGAGTTGGGGCAGATACGCAGTATTTT. Its translation: CASSLLGLAGGVGADTQYF. The full variable domain, completed using reference TRBV5-1 and TRBJ2-3, is KAGVTQTPRYLIKTRGQQVTLSCSPISGHRSVSWYQQTPGQGLQFLFEYFSETQRNKGNFPGRFSGRQFSNSRSEMNVSTLELGDSALYLCASSLLGLAGGVGADTQYFGPGTRLTVL.

A few counts support this clone. The chain couples TRBV6-5 to TRBJ1-5; D is uncertain. CDR3 length: 13 amino acids. The germline V and J ends were trimmed by 2 bases and 10 bases, with 12 bases remaining between them. Germline V gene sequence: CDR1 MNHEY, CDR2 SVGAGI. CDR3 DNA sequence: TGTGCCAGCAGTTACGGGTACTCGACTCCCCAGCATTTT. Its protein is CASSYGYSTPQHF.

This clone was seen only a few times. This may be a read error, as it is one base from a much larger clone. This chain joins TRBV5-4 and TRBJ2-7; TRBD2 matches at 8 bases. CDR3 length: 14 residues. Unmatched junction bases numbered 5, after V lost 4 bases and J lost 2 bases. CDR1 SGHNT and CDR2 YYREEE come from the germline V gene (reference sequence). This CDR3 reads CASSQAGGAYEQYF. In nucleotides, the CDR3 is TGTGCCAGCAGCCAGGCCGGGGGGGCCTACGAGCAGTACTTC.

The chain has TRBV5-4 and TRBJ2-5, with D possibly TRBD1 on 6 matching bases. The V gene lost 3 bases and the J gene lost 3 bases, with 9 bases spanning the gap. Germline assignment: CDR1 SGHNT and CDR2 YYREEE (reference sequence). This CDR3 is built from 13 residues. This chain's CDR3 is CASSWAGEETQYF. CDR3 in DNA: TGTGCCAGCAGCTGGGCAGGGGAAGAGACCCAGTACTTC.

The chain employs TRBV18 and TRBJ1-5, with D maybe TRBD1 (5 bases). This CDR3 is built from 14 residues. V gave up 6 bases and J gave up 3 bases, with 12 bases separating them. Germline assignment: CDR1 KGHSH and CDR2 LQKENI. The CDR3 DNA is TGTGCCAGCTCTCTCGACAGCTCCAATCAGCCCCAGCATTTT. It specifies CASSLDSSNQPQHF.

The chain links TRBV7-2 to TRBJ2-5, with TRBD2 matching over 8 bases. CDR3 length: 15 amino acids. CDR1 SGHTA and CDR2 FQGNSA come from the germline V gene. J gave up 5 bases and V 1 base, and 6 bases lay outside the gene matches. In nucleotides, the CDR3 is TGTGCCAGCAGCTTAGACGGGAGGGGGGGGGAGACCCAGTACTTC. Protein product: CASSLDGRGGETQYF. Using reference TRBV7-2 and TRBJ2-5 for the parts outside the CDR3, the full variable domain is GAGVSQSPSNKVTEKGKDVELRCDPISGHTALYWYRQSLGQGLEFLIYFQGNSAPDKSGLPSDRFSAERTGGSVSTLTIQRTQQEDSAVYLCASSLDGRGGETQYFGPGTRLLVL.

This clone has only a few counts. The chain couples TRBV5-4 to TRBJ2-1; 7 nucleotides agree with TRBD1. V shed 1 base and J 4 bases; nucleotides not matched to a gene: 5. CDR3 length: 15 residues. Germline lookup yields CDR1 SGHNT and CDR2 YYREEE (reference sequence). The CDR3 DNA reads as TGTGCCAGCAGCTTGACAGGGGACGAGTACAATGAGCAGTTCTTC. It yields the protein CASSLTGDEYNEQFF. The variable domain in full, completed from reference TRBV5-4 and TRBJ2-1, reads ETGVTQSPTHLIKTRGQQVTLRCSSQSGHNTVSWYQQALGQGPQFIFQYYREEENGRGNFPPRFSGLQFPNYSSELNVNALELDDSALYLCASSLTGDEYNEQFFGPGTRLTVL.

Sample share makes this clone large. The genes are TRBV7-9 and TRBJ2-2, with TRBD1 identical over 9 bases. CDR3 length: 14 amino acids. Germline lookup yields CDR1 SEHNR and CDR2 FQNEAQ (reference sequence). V shed 8 bases, J shed 2 bases, and the junction held 3 bases outside the gene matches. CDR3 sequence (DNA): TGTGCCAGCGGGACAGGGACCAACACCGGGGAGCTGTTTTTT. Encoded protein: CASGTGTNTGELFF.

This clone counts as medium-sized. J is TRBJ2-7 and V is TRBV10-3; no clear D. Germline V gene sequence: CDR1 ENHRY, CDR2 SYGVKD. V was shortened by 8 bases and J by 9 bases, with 14 bases between the two germline ends. The CDR3 is 11 residues long. This CDR3 is CAIGRSFVQYF. The CDR3 nucleotides read TGTGCCATCGGGCGATCGTTCGTGCAGTACTTC.

The chain uses TRBV25-1 and TRBJ2-7; a possible D gene is TRBD2 (6 bases). This CDR3 comprises 16 residues. The germline gives CDR1 MGHDK, CDR2 SYGVNS. Trimming took off 4 bases at V and 0 bases at J, with 16 bases between the two ends. CDR3 region: CASSGRYGGSSYEQYF. As DNA, the CDR3 is TGTGCCAGCAGTGGGAGATACGGGGGAAGCTCCTACGAGCAGTACTTC.

In its sample, this clone was seen once. A junction end diverges from the germline sequence, so it may reflect a read error. The J gene is TRBJ1-2, the V gene TRBV28, with D possibly TRBD1 on 5 matching bases. The CDR3 is 13 amino acids. CDR1 is MDHEN, CDR2 SYDVKM, per germline. The CDR3 region is CASSLLGANGYTF. CDR3 DNA: TGTGCCAGCAGCTTATTAGGGGCGAATGGCTACACCTTC.

This clone appeared a single time. V gene TRBV9 combines with J gene TRBJ1-6; D ambiguous. Germline V lookup: CDR1 SGDLS, CDR2 YYNGEE. This CDR3 region has 17 residues. The V gene lost 0 bases and the J gene lost 12 bases, with 22 bases spanning the gap. The CDR3: CASSVEVRFARPRPLHF. The DNA for the CDR3 is TGTGCCAGCAGCGTAGAGGTGAGGTTTGCCCGACCTAGACCCCTCCACTTT.

This clone was counted between two and nine times. The CDR3: CASSLTGHEQYF. In nucleotides, the CDR3 is TGCGCCAGCAGCCTTACCGGTCACGAGCAGTACTTC. This chain joins TRBV5-1 and TRBJ2-7, with D hard to call. Trimming shortened V by 4 bases and J by 5 bases, and 10 bases separated the two germline ends. Germline V gives CDR1 SGHRS, CDR2 YFSETQ. The CDR3 covers 12 residues.

In this sample, this clone is medium-sized. The CDR3 nucleotides read TGTGCCTGGAGTGTAGGAGGCTCTGGAAACACCATATATTTT. It yields the protein CAWSVGGSGNTIYF. J is TRBJ1-3 and V is TRBV30; D is undetermined. Between the trimmed V and J ends, which lost 0 bases and 0 bases, there was a span of 6 bases. The germline V gene encodes CDR1 GTSNPN and CDR2 SVGIG (reference sequence). CDR3 length: 14 amino acids.

This clone occurred a few times. The chain uses TRBV5-1 and TRBJ1-1; D perhaps matches TRBD1 (5 bases). The CDR3 has 14 amino acids. Trimming shortened V by 2 bases and J by 4 bases, and 12 bases separated the two germline ends. Germline values: CDR1 SGHRS, CDR2 YFSETQ. The CDR3 loop is CASSLGVRSTEAFF. For the CDR3, the DNA is TGCGCCAGCAGCTTAGGGGTCCGCAGCACTGAAGCTTTCTTT.

As to this clone: Given the absence of the conserved phenylalanine or tryptophan at the CDR3 end, a read error is likely. It is unclear where the CDR3 begins or ends on the DNA, so no DNA is shown, and the CDR3 is as TCRdb lists it. This chain's CDR3 is CASGARVLQDKV. The gene calls are TRBV12-5 and TRBJ2-6; the D call in the table, TRBD1, was not verified against the DNA. Germline CDR1 and CDR2: LGHNT and FRNRAP. Both ends counted, the CDR3 spans 12 residues.

This clone is judged medium-sized. J is TRBJ1-2 and V is TRBV6-6; 7 nucleotides match TRBD1. V trimming: 5 bases; J trimming: 4 bases; junction bases outside the gene matches: 7. Germline V gene sequence: CDR1 MNHNY, CDR2 SVGAGI (reference sequence). The CDR3 consists of 14 residues. The CDR3 DNA reads as TGTGCCAGCAGTGACGGGACAGTTTCCTATGGCTACACCTTC. It specifies CASSDGTVSYGYTF.

This clone was detected a few times. A much larger clone differs from this one at a single base, so this may be a read error. This chain uses TRBV18 with TRBJ2-7, with 7 bases identical to TRBD1. Germline-derived CDR1 and CDR2 are KGHSH and LQKENI. V trimming: 4 bases; J trimming: 3 bases; junction bases outside the gene matches: 3. The CDR3 has 13 residues. This chain's CDR3 is CASSLTGVYEQYF. CDR3 nucleotides: TGTGCCAGCTCACTCACAGGGGTCTACGAGCAGTACTTC. Supplemented by reference TRBV18 and TRBJ2-7, the full variable domain reads NAGVMQNPRHLVRRRGQEARLRCSPMKGHSHVYWYRQLPEEGLKFMVYLQKENIIDESGMPKERFSAEFPKEGPSILRIQQVVRGDSAAYFCASSLTGVYEQYFGPGTRLTVT.

Comment on this clone: A far larger clone is off by one base, so a read error is likely. V and J are TRBV5-4 and TRBJ2-7; D is undetermined. Looked up from germline, CDR1 is SGHNT and CDR2 is YYREEE (reference sequence). The CDR3 runs to 14 residues. The CDR3 DNA reads as TGTGCCAGCAGTTTTAGTCCGAGCTCCTGCGAGCAGTACTTC. It yields the protein CASSFSPSSCEQYF.

V and J are TRBV9 and TRBJ2-2; 10 bases agree with TRBD2. CDR1 SGDLS and CDR2 YYNGEE come from the germline V gene. The CDR3 sequence is 19 residues long. J gave up 0 bases and V 2 bases, and 10 bases lay outside the gene matches. The CDR3 sequence is CASSVSWTSGFTNTGELFF. CDR3 coding DNA: TGTGCCAGCAGCGTGAGTTGGACTAGCGGTTTTACGAACACCGGGGAGCTGTTTTTT.

This clone is medium-sized in the sample. The genes are TRBV5-1 and TRBJ1-2; TRBD1 is a possible D gene (6 bases). V was clipped by 4 bases and J by 7 bases, with 14 bases between them. Germline CDR1 is SGHRS and CDR2 is YFSETQ. The CDR3 has 13 residues. CDR3 loop: CASSPDRKGGYTF. As DNA, the CDR3 is TGCGCCAGCAGCCCAGACAGGAAGGGTGGCTACACCTTC.

This clone came up a few times. The chain uses TRBV18 and TRBJ1-2; 7 bases align to TRBD1. V dropped 3 bases and J dropped 5; count of bases not matched to a gene: 3. The CDR3 covers 13 residues. Germline V gene sequence: CDR1 KGHSH, CDR2 LQKENI. CDR3 region: CASSPDREYGYTF. CDR3 in DNA: TGTGCCAGCTCACCTGACAGGGAATATGGCTACACCTTC. The full variable domain, rest sourced from reference TRBV18 and TRBJ1-2, is NAGVMQNPRHLVRRRGQEARLRCSPMKGHSHVYWYRQLPEEGLKFMVYLQKENIIDESGMPKERFSAEFPKEGPSILRIQQVVRGDSAAYFCASSPDREYGYTFGSGTRLTVV.

This clone was picked up a small number of times. The chain links TRBV7-2 to TRBJ2-3; 10 nucleotides agree with TRBD2. The CDR3 consists of 15 residues. Germline CDR1 SGHTA, CDR2 FQGNSA. The V segment lost 0 bases and the J segment 4 bases; nucleotides outside the gene matches: 1. CDR3 in DNA: TGTGCCAGCAGCTTAGCGCTAGCGGGAGCAGATACGCAGTATTTT. This gives the protein CASSLALAGADTQYF.

About this clone itself: The likely explanation is a read error, given a far larger clone one base away. This chain connects TRBV29-1 to TRBJ1-4; D call uncertain. The CDR3 spans 13 residues. CDR1 SQVTM and CDR2 ANQGSEA come from the germline V gene. V was clipped by 3 bases and J by 5 bases, with 10 bases between them. CDR3 residues: CSVDLGVNEKLFF. The CDR3 DNA is TGCAGCGTTGATTTGGGCGTGAATGAAAAACTGTTTTTT.

There are a few counts of this clone. The chain links TRBV28 to TRBJ2-3; TRBD2 is a possible D gene (6 bases). CDR3 size: 16 residues. V was pared by 6 bases and J by 2 bases, with 18 bases between. Per the germline V gene, CDR1 is MDHEN and CDR2 is SYDVKM. CDR3 region: CASSSAAAGPTDTQYF. As DNA, the CDR3 is TGTGCCAGCAGCTCCGCCGCCGCGGGGCCCACAGATACGCAGTATTTT.

Judged by abundance, this clone is medium-sized. The gene calls are TRBV9 and TRBJ2-5; 8 bases are a match to TRBD1. Looked up from germline, CDR1 is SGDLS and CDR2 is YYNGEE. The CDR3 spans 16 residues. Trimming cost V 0 bases and J 1 base; bases outside gene matches: 5. The CDR3 coding sequence is TGTGCCAGCAGCGTAGCTATCGACAGGGGCCAAGAGACCCAGTACTTC. It translates to CASSVAIDRGQETQYF.

By its share, this clone is medium-sized. The chain is built from TRBV5-6 and TRBJ2-5; D gene ambiguous. The CDR3 spans 13 residues. V gave up 4 bases and J gave up 4 bases, with 11 bases separating them. From germline, CDR1 is SGHDT and CDR2 YYEEEE. This chain's CDR3 is CASSGPGPETQYF. As DNA, the CDR3 is TGTGCCAGCAGCGGCCCGGGTCCAGAGACCCAGTACTTC.

The J gene is TRBJ1-2, the V gene TRBV6-8; D call uncertain. V was cut by 5 bases and J by 7 bases, with 8 bases left in between. CDR1 is MNHGY and CDR2 is SAAAGT in the germline V gene. This CDR3 comprises 11 residues. In DNA form, the CDR3 reads TGTGCCAGCAGTCGGGGAGTTGGCTACACCTTC. It yields the protein CASSRGVGYTF.

This chain links TRBV5-7 with TRBJ2-2, with D perhaps TRBD1 (6 bases). TRBV5-7 is marked as an open reading frame, function uncertain. The CDR3 runs 15 residues. V lost 7 bases and J 2 bases, leaving 15 bases between the germline ends. The CDR3 coding sequence is TGTGCCAGCGGGAGACCGGGACAAAACACCGGGGAGCTGTTTTTT. Encoded protein: CASGRPGQNTGELFF.

This clone is judged medium-sized. V and J are TRBV4-2 and TRBJ2-7; 7 nucleotides agree with TRBD1. The length of the CDR3 is 12 residues. V shed 4 bases and J 6 bases; nucleotides not matched to a gene: 3. Germline V gene lookup returns CDR1 LGHNA and CDR2 YNFKEQ. The chain's CDR3 is CASSPQGTEQYF. CDR3 in DNA: TGTGCCAGCAGCCCACAGGGGACCGAGCAGTACTTC.

The chain carries TRBV5-1 and TRBJ2-3; D is perhaps TRBD2 (5 bases). The germline V gene encodes CDR1 SGHRS and CDR2 YFSETQ. V lost 2 bases and J lost 7, with 14 bases in between. This CDR3 contains 14 residues. The CDR3 is CASSFEGVGNTQYF. Here the CDR3 DNA reads TGCGCCAGCAGCTTTGAGGGAGTCGGGAATACGCAGTATTTT.